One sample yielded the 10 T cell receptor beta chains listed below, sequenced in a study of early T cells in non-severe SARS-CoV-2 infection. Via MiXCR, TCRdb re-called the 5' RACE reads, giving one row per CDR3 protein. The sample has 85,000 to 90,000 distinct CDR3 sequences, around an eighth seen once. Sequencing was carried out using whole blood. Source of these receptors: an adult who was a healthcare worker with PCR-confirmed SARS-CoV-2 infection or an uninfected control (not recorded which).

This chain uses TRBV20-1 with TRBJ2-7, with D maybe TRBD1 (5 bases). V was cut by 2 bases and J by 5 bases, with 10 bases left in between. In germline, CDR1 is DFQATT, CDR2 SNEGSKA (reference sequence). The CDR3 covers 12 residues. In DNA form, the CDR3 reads TGCAGTGCTAGACCTACCAGGGACGAGCAGTACTTC. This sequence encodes CSARPTRDEQYF.

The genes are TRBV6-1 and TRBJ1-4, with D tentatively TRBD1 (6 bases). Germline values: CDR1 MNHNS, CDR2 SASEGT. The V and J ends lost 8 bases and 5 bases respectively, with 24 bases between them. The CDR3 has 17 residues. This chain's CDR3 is CASSSGGGRPHNEKLFF. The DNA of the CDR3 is TGTGCCAGCTCGAGTGGGGGGGGGCGCCCTCACAATGAAAAACTGTTTTTT.

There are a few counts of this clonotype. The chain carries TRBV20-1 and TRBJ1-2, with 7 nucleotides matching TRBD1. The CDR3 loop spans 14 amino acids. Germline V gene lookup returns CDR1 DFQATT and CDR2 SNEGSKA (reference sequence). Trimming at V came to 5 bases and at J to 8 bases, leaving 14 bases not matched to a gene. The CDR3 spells CSAQGDSSLEGYTF. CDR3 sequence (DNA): TGCAGTGCTCAGGGGGATAGCTCCCTGGAGGGCTACACCTTC.

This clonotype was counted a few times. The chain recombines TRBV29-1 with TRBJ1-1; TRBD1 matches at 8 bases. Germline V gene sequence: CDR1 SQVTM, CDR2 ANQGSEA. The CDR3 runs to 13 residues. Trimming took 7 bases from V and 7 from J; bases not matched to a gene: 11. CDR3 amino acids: CSALGQARGEAFF. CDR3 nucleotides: TGCAGCGCATTGGGACAGGCCCGGGGTGAAGCTTTCTTT.

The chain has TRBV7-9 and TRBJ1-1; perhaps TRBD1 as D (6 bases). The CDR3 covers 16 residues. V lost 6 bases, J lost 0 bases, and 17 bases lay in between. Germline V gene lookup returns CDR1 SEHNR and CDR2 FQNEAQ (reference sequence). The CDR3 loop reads CASRPLGGGMNTEAFF. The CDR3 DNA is TGTGCCAGCAGACCTCTAGGGGGGGGGATGAACACTGAAGCTTTCTTT.

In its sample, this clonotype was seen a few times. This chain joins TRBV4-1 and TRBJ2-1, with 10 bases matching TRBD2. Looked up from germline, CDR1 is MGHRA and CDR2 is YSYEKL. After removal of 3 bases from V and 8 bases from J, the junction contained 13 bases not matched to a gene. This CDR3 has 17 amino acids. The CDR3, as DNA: TGCGCCAGCAGCCAGTTCCCAGCGGGAGGGCCTAGCGATGAGCAGTTCTTC. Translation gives CASSQFPAGGPSDEQFF.

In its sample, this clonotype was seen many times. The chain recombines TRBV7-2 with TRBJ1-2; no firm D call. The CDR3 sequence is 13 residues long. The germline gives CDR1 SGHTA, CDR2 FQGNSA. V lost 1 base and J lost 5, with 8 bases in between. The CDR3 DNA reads TGTGCCAGCAGCTTAGGCGGGGAATATGGCTACACCTTC. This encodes CASSLGGEYGYTF. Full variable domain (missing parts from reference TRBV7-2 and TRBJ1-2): GAGVSQSPSNKVTEKGKDVELRCDPISGHTALYWYRQSLGQGLEFLIYFQGNSAPDKSGLPSDRFSAERTGGSVSTLTIQRTQQEDSAVYLCASSLGGEYGYTFGSGTRLTVV.

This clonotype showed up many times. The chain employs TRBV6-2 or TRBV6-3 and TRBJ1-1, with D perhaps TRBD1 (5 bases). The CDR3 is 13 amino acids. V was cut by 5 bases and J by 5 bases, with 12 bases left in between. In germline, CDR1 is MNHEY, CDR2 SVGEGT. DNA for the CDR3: TGTGCCAGCAGTCGGGACTTCGGGACTGAAGCTTTCTTT. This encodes CASSRDFGTEAFF.

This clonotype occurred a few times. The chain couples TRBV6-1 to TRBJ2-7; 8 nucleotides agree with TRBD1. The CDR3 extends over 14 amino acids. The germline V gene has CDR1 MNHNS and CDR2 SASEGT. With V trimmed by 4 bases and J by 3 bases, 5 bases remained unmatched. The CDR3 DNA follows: TGTGCCAGCAGTGGAACAGGGGGAAACTACGAGCAGTACTTC. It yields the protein CASSGTGGNYEQYF.

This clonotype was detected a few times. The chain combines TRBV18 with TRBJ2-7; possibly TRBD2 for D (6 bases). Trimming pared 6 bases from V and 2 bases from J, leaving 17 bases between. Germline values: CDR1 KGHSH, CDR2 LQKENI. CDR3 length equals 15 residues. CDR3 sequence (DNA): TGTGCCAGCTCCCCAGGAGGGCTAGCAGCCTACGAGCAGTACTTC. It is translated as CASSPGGLAAYEQYF.